A single sample gave rise to the 15 T cell receptor beta chains below, sequenced in a study of cytomegalovirus exposure and HLA in healthy donors (dated by TCRdb to about 2017). Library creation used the immunoSEQ multiplex PCR assay. For the multiplex PCR, a mixture combining 60 forward primers for TCR Vbeta segments and 13 reverse primers for TCR Jbeta segments was used. This is the immuneACCESS table as TCRdb keeps it, with only in-frame sequences that have V and J called. A part of the clones is gone; compared with another copy, unresolved V genes explain less than half, and the rest is unexplained. The sample includes approximately 210,000 clones, with over 80% observed a single time. The top ten constitute 9.5% to 13% of the sample. The sequenced sample consisted of PBMCs. The source of these receptors is a woman in her forties or fifties in good health and CMV-seropositive.

The chain carries TRBV20-1 and TRBJ2-7, with 8 bases fitting TRBD1. The CDR3 is 11 amino acids. CDR1 and CDR2 from the germline V gene are DFQATT and SNEGSKA (reference sequence). V gave up 7 bases and J gave up 4 bases; unmatched junction bases: 3. CDR3 bases: TGCAGTGGGCAGGGGGCTTACGAGCAGTACTTC. Translating it yields CSGQGAYEQYF.

V usage is TRBV5-4 and J usage is TRBJ2-1, with 8 bases matching TRBD1. The CDR3 sequence is 13 residues long. Germline CDR1 is SGHNT and CDR2 is YYREEE (reference sequence). V gave up 4 bases and J gave up 6 bases; unmatched junction bases: 3. CDR3 DNA: TGTGCCAGCAGCGGGGACAGGATCAATGAGCAGTTCTTC. Encoded protein: CASSGDRINEQFF.

This clone was observed a handful of times. The genes are TRBV7-8 and TRBJ2-7; weak D call: TRBD1 (6 bases). This CDR3 is built from 13 residues. Germline V CDR1 and CDR2: SGHVS, FQNEAQ. V lost 4 bases and J lost 3, with 10 bases in between. The CDR3 loop is CASSSPTGYEQYF. The CDR3, as DNA: TGTGCCAGCAGCTCCCCGACAGGCTACGAGCAGTACTTC.

The chain couples TRBV5-1 to TRBJ2-5; TRBD1 matches 10 bases. Looked up from germline, CDR1 is SGHRS and CDR2 is YFSETQ. The CDR3 is made up of 15 amino acids. Trimming cost V 7 bases and J 5 bases; bases outside gene matches: 11. CDR3 bases: TGCGCCAGCCAAGGAGGACAGGGGGTTCCGGAGACCCAGTACTTC. Translation gives CASQGGQGVPETQYF.

This clone was observed a handful of times. The rearrangement uses TRBV5-6 and TRBJ1-4; 11 bases match TRBD1. The CDR3 consists of 15 residues. V shed 0 bases, J shed 7 bases, and the junction held 2 bases outside the gene matches. Germline CDR1 and CDR2: SGHDT and YYEEEE. The CDR3 is CASSLAGTGGEKLFF. The DNA for the CDR3 is TGTGCCAGCAGCTTGGCCGGGACAGGGGGTGAAAAACTGTTTTTT.

V usage is TRBV6-5 and J usage is TRBJ2-7, with TRBD1 matching over 12 bases. The length of the CDR3 is 16 residues. Germline-derived CDR1 and CDR2 are MNHEY and SVGAGI. The V and J ends lost 0 bases and 4 bases, in that order; junction bases with no gene match: 4. CDR3 in DNA: TGTGCCAGCAGTTACTCCGGGACAGGGGGCAGTTACGAGCAGTACTTC. Residues: CASSYSGTGGSYEQYF.

This clone was counted once. This chain joins TRBV11-2 and TRBJ1-2; 11 nucleotides align to TRBD1. The CDR3 is 17 residues long. Germline loops: CDR1 SGHAT, CDR2 FQNNGV. Trimming removed 4 bases from V and 2 bases from J; junction bases left unmatched: 9. The CDR3 here is CASSSPGQGVRNYGYTF. Written as DNA, the CDR3 is TGTGCCAGCAGCTCCCCGGGACAGGGGGTTCGAAACTATGGCTACACCTTC.

The V gene is TRBV7-2, the J gene TRBJ2-2; TRBD1 matches at 8 bases. Germline CDR1 SGHTA, CDR2 FQGNSA. The CDR3 sequence is 16 residues long. V shed 3 bases and J 2 bases; nucleotides not matched to a gene: 5. The DNA of the CDR3 is TGTGCCAGCAGCTTCGGACAGGGATTAAACACCGGGGAGCTGTTTTTT. Encoded protein: CASSFGQGLNTGELFF.

This chain joins TRBV28 and TRBJ2-1; 9 positions match TRBD2. Looked up from germline, CDR1 is MDHEN and CDR2 is SYDVKM. The CDR3 sequence is 20 residues long. Trimming at V came to 1 base and at J to 0 bases, leaving 13 bases not matched to a gene. The CDR3 DNA reads as TGTGCCAGCAGTTTATCACGTCTAGTAGCGGGGGAGGGCTCCTACAATGAGCAGTTCTTC. Protein: CASSLSRLVAGEGSYNEQFF.

The chain links TRBV27 to TRBJ1-5; 7 nucleotides line up with TRBD1. Germline V gives CDR1 MNHEY, CDR2 SMNVEV (reference sequence). J gave up 5 bases and V 2 bases, and 3 bases lay outside the gene matches. The CDR3 runs to 14 residues. CDR3 residues: CASSLRQGDQPQHF. In DNA, the CDR3 is TGTGCCAGCAGTTTAAGGCAGGGGGATCAGCCCCAGCATTTT.

The rearrangement links TRBV30 to TRBJ2-2; 9 bases align to TRBD1. The CDR3 is made up of 15 amino acids. Germline values: CDR1 GTSNPN, CDR2 SVGIG (reference sequence). V lost 1 base, J lost 2 bases, and 2 bases stayed unmatched. As DNA, the CDR3 is TGTGCCTGGAGTGCAACAGGGGGCAACACCGGGGAGCTGTTTTTT. This codes for CAWSATGGNTGELFF. Full variable domain (outside the CDR3, taken from reference TRBV30 and TRBJ2-2): SQTIHQWPATLVQPVGSPLSLECTVEGTSNPNLYWYRQAAGRGLQLLFYSVGIGQISSEVPQNLSASRPQDRQFILSSKKLLLSDSGFYLCAWSATGGNTGELFFGEGSRLTVL.

The chain combines TRBV19 with TRBJ1-3; no clear D. The CDR3 length is 15 residues. The germline V gene encodes CDR1 LNHDA and CDR2 SQIVND (reference sequence). V lost 10 bases and J lost 2, with 18 bases in between. The CDR3 reads CATDDLTGTGNTIYF. In nucleotides, the CDR3 is TGTGCCACCGATGATCTCACGGGGACTGGAAACACCATATATTTT.

This clone was recorded once. V and J are TRBV14 and TRBJ1-3; no definite D call. The V and J ends lost 1 base and 4 bases respectively, with 14 bases between them. The CDR3 has 16 amino acids. CDR1 SGHDN and CDR2 FVKESK come from the germline V gene. The CDR3 DNA is TGTGCCAGCAGCCAAGTCGGTCGGGGTGGAGGAAACACCATATATTTT. Its translation: CASSQVGRGGGNTIYF.

This clone showed up just once. The genes are TRBV18 and TRBJ1-6; D not resolved. V gave up 3 bases and J gave up 4 bases, with 13 bases separating them. The CDR3 has 16 amino acids. Germline V gives CDR1 KGHSH, CDR2 LQKENI. The CDR3 DNA follows: TGTGCCAGCTCACCTTCGAGGGATTTTTATAATTCACCCCTCCACTTT. Translated, it gives CASSPSRDFYNSPLHF.

V gene TRBV10-3 combines with J gene TRBJ2-5, with TRBD2 identical over 14 bases. Germline values: CDR1 ENHRY, CDR2 SYGVKD. Trimming removed 0 bases from V and 5 bases from J; junction bases left unmatched: 5. This CDR3 is 17 amino acids long. DNA of the CDR3: TGTGCCATCAGTGAGTCGGGGACTAGCGGGGGCATGGAGACCCAGTACTTC. Protein: CAISESGTSGGMETQYF.